Following are 22 T cell receptor beta chains from one sample sequenced in a study of T cells in Graves' hyperthyroidism and ophthalmopathy. The investigators amplified TCR beta CDR3 regions from RNA transcripts. The TCR CDR3 was amplified in a first-round RT-PCR using the HTBI primer set. TCRdb re-analysed the multiplex PCR reads in MiXCR, keeping a single row per CDR3 protein. This table has under 450,000 distinct CDR3 sequences, 17% appearing once. The sample consisted of blood. The receptors stem from a young woman with Graves' hyperthyroidism that later progressed to Graves' ophthalmopathy.

This clonotype was recorded at least ten times. The chain employs TRBV2 and TRBJ1-2; 9 nucleotides line up with TRBD1. V shed 6 bases and J 7 bases; nucleotides not matched to a gene: 6. Germline V gene sequence: CDR1 SNHLY, CDR2 FYNNEI. This CDR3 has 13 residues. The CDR3 is CASRGDRVGGYTF. As DNA, the CDR3 is TGTGCCAGCAGGGGGGACAGGGTTGGTGGCTACACCTTC.

Many counts were recorded for this clonotype. This chain joins TRBV11-2 and TRBJ2-2; D not certain. CDR3 length equals 16 residues. Germline-derived CDR1 and CDR2 are SGHAT and FQNNGV. V was clipped by 3 bases and J by 0 bases, with 11 bases between them. The CDR3 spells CASSFRDWSNTGELFF. Here the CDR3 DNA reads TGTGCCAGCAGCTTTAGAGACTGGTCGAACACCGGGGAGCTGTTTTTT.

This clonotype was seen a handful of times. The chain combines TRBV4-1 with TRBJ1-1; D gene unclear. The CDR3 totals 14 residues. Germline V gives CDR1 MGHRA, CDR2 YSYEKL. Between the trimmed V and J ends, which lost 4 bases and 6 bases, there was a span of 15 bases. The CDR3 sequence is CASSPWTGGSEAFF. The CDR3 DNA is TGCGCCAGCAGCCCCTGGACCGGTGGATCTGAAGCTTTCTTT.

This clonotype has a count of ten or more. The chain uses TRBV28 and TRBJ1-3; D is unresolved. The CDR3 contains 14 residues. Between the trimmed V and J ends, which lost 7 bases and 4 bases, there was a span of 14 bases. Germline V gene data show CDR1 as MDHEN and CDR2 as SYDVKM. CDR3 in amino acids: CASNKDGFGNTIYF. In DNA, the CDR3 is TGTGCCAGCAACAAGGACGGTTTCGGAAACACCATATATTTT.

This clonotype was found many times. This chain uses TRBV11-2 with TRBJ2-7; TRBD1 matches 7 bases. V gave up 2 bases and J gave up 4 bases; unmatched junction bases: 5. Per the germline V gene, CDR1 is SGHAT and CDR2 is FQNNGV. The CDR3 covers 14 residues. The CDR3 spells CASSLPGTEYEQYF. The CDR3, as DNA: TGTGCCAGCAGCTTACCCGGGACAGAGTACGAGCAGTACTTC.

The rearrangement joins TRBV20-1 to TRBJ2-3, with D possibly being TRBD2 (6 bases). Germline-derived CDR1 and CDR2 are DFQATT and SNEGSKA (reference sequence). The V gene lost 3 bases and the J gene lost 4 bases, with 14 bases spanning the gap. The CDR3 has 14 amino acids. The CDR3 DNA reads as TGCAGTGCTAGGAGGTCGGGAGATCCAGATACGCAGTATTTT. Translated: CSARRSGDPDTQYF.

Remarks on this clonotype: An end of the junction does not agree with germline; a read error may underlie this. The V and J genes are TRBV5-1 and TRBJ2-5; 7 bases are a match to TRBD2. The CDR3 is 13 residues long. In germline, CDR1 is SGHRS, CDR2 YFSETQ. This CDR3 is CASSLGLAGVPNF. The CDR3 DNA follows: TGCGCCAGCAGCTTGGGTCTCGCGGGAGTACCAAACTTC.

The V call is TRBV5-1, the J call TRBJ1-5, with D possibly matching TRBD1 (6 bases). Per the germline V gene, CDR1 is SGHRS and CDR2 is YFSETQ. The CDR3 contains 15 residues. Deletions cut 1 base from V and 1 base from J, with 9 bases between. CDR3 bases: TGCGCCAGCAGCTTGATGGGGGCGAGCAATCAGCCCCAGCATTTT. Its protein is CASSLMGASNQPQHF.

The table lists this clonotype with many counts. This chain joins TRBV28 and TRBJ1-1, with D uncertain. CDR3 length equals 14 residues. Trimming took 2 bases from V and 6 from J, leaving 13 bases between them. CDR1 and CDR2 from the germline V gene are MDHEN and SYDVKM. CDR3 sequence (DNA): TGTGCCAGCAGTTTAGGAGTGCGGGGATCTGAAGCTTTCTTT. Encoded protein: CASSLGVRGSEAFF.

This clonotype was seen at least ten times. The V and J genes are TRBV2 and TRBJ1-2, with D unresolved. Between the trimmed V and J ends, which lost 5 bases and 3 bases, there was a span of 10 bases. The germline CDR1 and CDR2 sequences are SNHLY and FYNNEI. The CDR3 is made up of 13 amino acids. The CDR3 nucleotides read TGTGCCAGCAGTCTACCCCCGGACTATGGCTACACCTTC. Translating gives CASSLPPDYGYTF.

This clonotype was detected many times. The chain combines TRBV28 with TRBJ2-7; the match to TRBD1 covers 8 bases. Trimming at V came to 8 bases and at J to 1 base, leaving 7 bases not matched to a gene. The CDR3 sequence is 14 residues long. The germline gives CDR1 MDHEN, CDR2 SYDVKM. The CDR3 nucleotides are TGTGCCAGCCATCCAGGGGGCAGGTCCTACGAGCAGTACTTC. Protein product: CASHPGGRSYEQYF.

The V and J genes are TRBV7-2 and TRBJ2-1, with 7 bases that match TRBD2. The CDR3 spans 14 residues. Germline V gene lookup returns CDR1 SGHTA and CDR2 FQGNSA. Unmatched junction bases numbered 12, after V lost 3 bases and J lost 13 bases. As DNA, the CDR3 is TGTGCCAGCAGCTTGGGGGGAGGGCCCTCCTTACAGTTCTTC. This sequence encodes CASSLGGGPSLQFF.

The rearrangement joins TRBV10-3 to TRBJ2-1; no firm D call. Trimming left V 4 bases short and J 7 bases short, with 5 bases between. The CDR3 is 11 residues long. Looked up from germline, CDR1 is ENHRY and CDR2 is SYGVKD. CDR3 loop: CAISGKNEQFF. CDR3 in DNA: TGTGCCATCAGTGGGAAAAATGAGCAGTTCTTC.

This clonotype was counted between two and nine times. A read error may be the cause here, since a much bigger clone is one base away. The CDR3 sequence is CASSDRVSYEQNF. The CDR3 coding sequence is TGTGCCAGCAGTGACAGAGTCTCCTACGAGCAGAACTTC. The V call is TRBV2, the J call TRBJ2-7, with unresolved D. Germline CDR1 and CDR2: SNHLY and FYNNEI. This CDR3 is 13 amino acids long. Full variable domain (outside the CDR3, taken from reference TRBV2 and TRBJ2-7): EPEVTQTPSHQVTQMGQEVILRCVPISNHLYFYWYRQILGQKVEFLVSFYNNEISEKSEIFDDQFSVERPDGSNFTLKIRSTKLEDSAMYFCASSDRVSYEQNFGPGTRLTVT.

The gene calls are TRBV19 and TRBJ1-2; D is uncertain. Germline V CDR1 and CDR2: LNHDA, SQIVND (reference sequence). Trimming took 4 bases from V and 10 from J, leaving 16 bases between them. This CDR3 is built from 13 residues. DNA for the CDR3: TGTGCCAGTAGTAGCCGGATATTAAGTGACTACACCTTC. Its protein is CASSSRILSDYTF.

This clonotype was counted only a few times. V gene TRBV12-3 or TRBV12-4 combines with J gene TRBJ2-1; the match to TRBD1 covers 7 bases. The V segment lost 6 bases and the J segment 4 bases; nucleotides outside the gene matches: 21. This CDR3 has 19 amino acids. In DNA, the CDR3 is TGTGCCAGCAGCCACGATAGGACAGGCGAACCCAACCTTTACAATGAGCAGTTCTTC. It codes for CASSHDRTGEPNLYNEQFF.

This clonotype occurred many times. The chain employs TRBV5-1 and TRBJ2-1, with D perhaps matching TRBD2 (6 bases). There are 16 residues in the CDR3. Germline CDR1 SGHRS, CDR2 YFSETQ. With 0 bases removed from V and 3 bases from J, the gap between germline ends came to 13 bases. CDR3 DNA sequence: TGCGCCAGCAGCTTGGGGGTTACGGGACTCTACAATGAGCAGTTCTTC. This gives the protein CASSLGVTGLYNEQFF.

In regard to this clonotype: A read error may be the cause here, since a much bigger clone is one base away. The chain joins TRBV30 to TRBJ2-1; 8 nucleotides agree with TRBD2. Germline assignment: CDR1 GTSNPN and CDR2 SVGIG (reference sequence). V was clipped by 2 bases and J by 8 bases; unmatched bases: 5. The CDR3 is 13 amino acids. Here the CDR3 reads CAWSSGGSYEQFF. The CDR3 DNA follows: TGTGCCTGGAGTAGCGGGGGATCTTATGAGCAGTTCTTC.

The rearrangement uses TRBV29-1 and TRBJ1-3; possible D gene TRBD1, 5 bases. There are 12 residues in the CDR3. The V end lost 7 bases, the J end lost 0 bases, and 7 bases lay between the germline ends. Germline V CDR1 and CDR2: SQVTM, ANQGSEA. The chain's CDR3 is CSAGASGNTIYF. The CDR3 bases are TGCAGCGCTGGGGCCTCTGGAAACACCATATATTTT.

This clonotype was seen ten or more times. The CDR3 DNA reads as TGCAGTGCCCCCGGACTAGCGGGAGGATACGAGCAGTACTTC. This translates into CSAPGLAGGYEQYF. This chain connects TRBV20-1 to TRBJ2-7, with 14 bases lining up with TRBD2. The J segment lost 4 bases and the V segment lost 6 bases, leaving 5 bases of the junction unmatched. Germline V lookup: CDR1 DFQATT, CDR2 SNEGSKA (reference sequence). CDR3 length equals 14 residues.

The chain carries TRBV4-1 and TRBJ1-2; 7 bases align to TRBD1. Germline lookup yields CDR1 MGHRA and CDR2 YSYEKL. Germline trimming cut 0 bases from V and 4 bases from J; bases unmatched to any gene: 11. The CDR3 is 17 residues long. The CDR3 DNA sequence: TGCGCCAGCAGCCAAGATCTACGACAGGGTCGGCGCTATGGCTACACCTTC. It yields the protein CASSQDLRQGRRYGYTF.

This chain uses TRBV3-1 with TRBJ1-2, with TRBD1 as a possible D gene (5 bases). The CDR3 is 14 amino acids. With 1 base removed from V and 7 bases from J, the gap between germline ends came to 13 bases. Germline V lookup: CDR1 LGHDT, CDR2 YNNKEL (reference sequence). In DNA, the CDR3 is TGTGCCAGCAGCCAAGTGGACGGACAACCTGGCTACACCTTC. Encoded protein: CASSQVDGQPGYTF.